This T cell receptor beta chain is from a study of vaccination effects on CD4 cells after COVID-19. Pools of viral peptides were used by the ViraFEST assay to expand antigen-specific CD4+ T cells ahead of sequencing. Cultured cells yielded isolated CD4+ T cells after around 9 days. All participants had two doses of either the BNT162b2 or mRNA-1273 vaccine. The table came from immunoSEQ multiplex PCR; TCRdb's copy has only in-frame clones and leaves some out. The table includes about 22,000 clones, approximately 70% detected once. The CDR3 contains 14 residues. Germline-derived CDR1 and CDR2 are WSHSY and SAAADI. J lost 4 bases, V lost 6 bases, and 6 bases had no gene match. This clone was seen a few times. Its antigen is not identified.

The chain combines TRBV10-2 with TRBJ1-2; 9 bases fit TRBD1. The material was CD4+ T cells from PBMCs cultured with HCoV-NL63 spike peptides, obtained after COVID-19 vaccination. This sequence was found in a human donor who received a COVID-19 vaccine. CDR3 protein: CASSAGQGSYGYTF. DNA for the CDR3: TGCGCCAGCAGCGCGGGACAGGGAAGCTATGGCTACACCTTC.